A selection of T cell receptor beta chains follows, all from one sample in a study of cytomegalovirus exposure and HLA in healthy donors. Assay used: immunoSEQ multiplex PCR; TCRdb lists only in-frame clones, some missing. The profile shows some 170,000 clones, 75% of them singletons. Specimen: PBMCs. The receptors come from a woman in her 50s in good health and CMV-seropositive. Both conserved end residues are trimmed from each CDR3. Fields, in order: clone size, V gene, CDR3 protein. Only some rows state a clone size, as once, few, many or a class for expanded clones.

. TRBV5-8 ASSFISPGGTDTQY
few TRBV2 ASSATGMVTF
. TRBV6-5 ASRLGQGVYQPQH
. TRBV2 ASNDSGGKPQH
. TRBV7-9 ASSPPGQGYYGYT
. TRBV13 ASSLAEGRDIAGELF
. TRBV6-5 ASSWDSTYEQY
. TRBV27 ASSFSGTLNSYNSPLH
. TRBV6-5 TSSQGIRSYEQY
. TRBV5-1 ASSLVGGSYNEQF